The source of this T cell receptor beta chain is a study of T-cell reconstitution after alpha-beta-depleted transplantation in children. Study results and caveats: By one year post-transplant, T-cell counts and diversity largely arose from T cells that were newly produced. There were reportedly several hundred expanded graft clones from which alpha-beta T cells came about two months after transplant. Surviving thymic progenitors and recipient T cells were the source of high TCRbeta diversity at day 60 in some patients.

CDR3 size: 14 residues. Germline-derived CDR1 and CDR2 are DFQATT and SNEGSKA (reference sequence). This clonotype was recorded many times. Its antigen is not identified. The junction shows a germline mismatch at one end, possibly a read error. Unique molecular identifiers tagged the TCRbeta library. Each CDR3 protein is one row after TCRdb ran MiXCR on the PCR reads. The sample gives a few hundred thousand distinct CDR3 sequences, approximately 10% of which show up once; about 25% is in the top ten. Here the sequenced sample was peripheral blood, taken 180 days after TCRalphabeta/CD19-depleted stem cell transplant. V is TRBV20-1 and J is TRBJ2-4, with 7 bases identical to TRBD1. The sequence was obtained from a male patient aged 2 to 9 who had a stem cell transplant for chronic granulomatous disease, so the T cells may come from the graft donor. CDR3 DNA: TGCAGTGCCATTTCCGGGACAGTGAAAAGCATTCAGTACTTC. Its translation is CSAISGTVKSIQYF.